What follows are 14 T cell receptor beta chains derived from one specimen sequenced in a study of cytomegalovirus exposure and HLA in healthy donors. Using immunoSEQ multiplex PCR, the repertoire was profiled, and TCRdb retains in-frame clones only, with some absent. This sample has about 56,000 clones, with around 93% found just once. What was sequenced was PBMCs. These receptor sequences come from a woman between 18 and 30 years old in good health and CMV-seropositive.

The rearrangement links TRBV5-4 to TRBJ2-1; D gene unclear. Germline CDR1 and CDR2: SGHNT and YYREEE (reference sequence). The CDR3 is made up of 16 amino acids. The V and J ends lost 0 bases and 6 bases respectively, with 16 bases between them. This CDR3 is CASSLVAVLPPNEQFF. In DNA, the CDR3 is TGTGCCAGCAGCTTGGTCGCGGTACTACCTCCCAATGAGCAGTTCTTC.

This rearrangement joins TRBV6-5 to TRBJ1-1; 9 bases align to TRBD1. Germline loops: CDR1 MNHEY, CDR2 SVGAGI. With 0 bases clipped from V and 5 bases from J, the junction kept 4 bases outside the gene matches. CDR3 length: 15 amino acids. DNA for the CDR3: TGTGCCAGCAGTTACTCAGGACAGGGGTGGACTGAAGCTTTCTTT. This encodes CASSYSGQGWTEAFF.

The chain employs TRBV10-3 and TRBJ2-5; TRBD2 is a possible D gene (6 bases). V was trimmed by 4 bases and J by 5 bases, leaving 20 bases between them. The CDR3 consists of 16 residues. CDR1 is ENHRY, CDR2 SYGVKD, per germline. The CDR3, as DNA: TGTGCCATCAGTGTGGCCTCGCCGGGGGTAGGGGAGACCCAGTACTTC. This encodes CAISVASPGVGETQYF.

CDR3 in DNA: TGTGCCAGCCGTACCTCAGGGGGCGATGAGCAGTTCTTC. Residues: CASRTSGGDEQFF. The chain carries TRBV11-2 and TRBJ2-1; 8 bases match TRBD1. CDR3 length equals 13 residues. J lost 8 bases, V lost 8 bases, and 8 bases had no gene match. The germline CDR1 and CDR2 sequences are SGHAT and FQNNGV.

The CDR3 DNA reads as TGTGCCAGTAGATCGCCCCGGCTAGCGGGGGTAGATACGCAGTATTTT. It is translated as CASRSPRLAGVDTQYF. V and J are TRBV19 and TRBJ2-3, with 10 bases fitting TRBD2. The trim removed 6 bases at V and 5 bases at J, leaving 11 bases unmatched. The CDR3 has 16 residues. CDR1 is LNHDA and CDR2 is SQIVND in the germline V gene (reference sequence).

The chain uses TRBV19 and TRBJ2-1, with 7 bases that match TRBD1. The CDR3 runs to 14 residues. V lost 3 bases, J lost 2 bases, and 1 base stayed unmatched. Germline V gene sequence: CDR1 LNHDA, CDR2 SQIVND (reference sequence). The CDR3 coding sequence is TGTGCCAGTAGTATGCAGGGGGCCTACAATGAGCAGTTCTTC. Translation: CASSMQGAYNEQFF.

The rearrangement uses TRBV10-1 and TRBJ2-7; 7 bases match TRBD1. The CDR3 extends over 13 amino acids. V trimming: 8 bases; J trimming: 5 bases; junction bases outside the gene matches: 9. CDR1 is WNHNN and CDR2 is SYGVQD in the germline V gene (reference sequence). CDR3 nucleotide sequence: TGCGCCAGCGGGGACAGACAAGGTCACGAGCAGTACTTC. This codes for CASGDRQGHEQYF.

This clone was recorded only once. CDR3 nucleotides: TGTGCCAGCAGCCTAGGACTGTTGAACACTGAAGCTTTCTTT. Its translation is CASSLGLLNTEAFF. The V call is TRBV5-6, the J call TRBJ1-1, with D unclear. Germline assignment: CDR1 SGHDT and CDR2 YYEEEE. Trimming stripped 4 bases from V and 0 bases from J, with 10 bases between. This CDR3 has 14 residues. Using reference TRBV5-6 and TRBJ1-1 for the parts outside the CDR3, the full variable domain is DAGVTQSPTHLIKTRGQQVTLRCSPKSGHDTVSWYQQALGQGPQFIFQYYEEEERQRGNFPDRFSGHQFPNYSSELNVNALLLGDSALYLCASSLGLLNTEAFFGQGTRLTVV.

This chain uses TRBV5-1 with TRBJ2-1, with D possibly being TRBD2 (6 bases). Per germline, CDR1 SGHRS and CDR2 YFSETQ. This CDR3 has 16 amino acids. Between the trimmed V and J ends, which lost 0 bases and 2 bases, there was a span of 12 bases. CDR3 residues: CASSLGGGVTYNEQFF. In nucleotides, the CDR3 is TGCGCCAGCAGCTTGGGGGGCGGGGTAACCTACAATGAGCAGTTCTTC. The full variable domain, rest sourced from reference TRBV5-1 and TRBJ2-1, is KAGVTQTPRYLIKTRGQQVTLSCSPISGHRSVSWYQQTPGQGLQFLFEYFSETQRNKGNFPGRFSGRQFSNSRSEMNVSTLELGDSALYLCASSLGGGVTYNEQFFGPGTRLTVL.

The CDR3 bases are TGCGCCAGCAGCTCGGGGACTAGGACAGTCTCTGGAAACACCATATATTTT. Its translation: CASSSGTRTVSGNTIYF. J is TRBJ1-3 and V is TRBV5-1, with D perhaps matching TRBD1 (6 bases). This CDR3 is 17 amino acids long. Germline lookup yields CDR1 SGHRS and CDR2 YFSETQ. The V and J ends lost 3 bases and 0 bases respectively, with 16 bases between them.

The chain has TRBV4-3 and TRBJ1-2, with D possibly matching TRBD1 (6 bases). The CDR3 totals 15 residues. Germline CDR1 reads LGHNA; CDR2 reads YSLEER. The germline V and J ends were trimmed by 1 base and 2 bases, with 11 bases remaining between them. The CDR3 region has the DNA TGCGCCAGCAGCCAAGGATTTCAGGGGAACTATGGCTACACCTTC. Translating it yields CASSQGFQGNYGYTF.

CDR3 bases: TGTGCCAGCAGTTTGACAGCCTTCTATGGCTACACCTTC. This encodes CASSLTAFYGYTF. This chain connects TRBV27 to TRBJ1-2, with D maybe TRBD1 (5 bases). Germline assignment: CDR1 MNHEY and CDR2 SMNVEV (reference sequence). The CDR3 runs 13 residues. The V and J ends lost 3 bases and 4 bases respectively, with 9 bases between them.

The chain uses TRBV9 and TRBJ2-5, with TRBD1 matching 7 bases. CDR1 is SGDLS and CDR2 is YYNGEE in the germline V gene. The CDR3 length is 15 residues. J gave up 4 bases and V 1 base, and 7 bases lay outside the gene matches. CDR3 loop: CASSVTGVLGETQYF. CDR3 sequence (DNA): TGTGCCAGCAGCGTAACAGGGGTGTTAGGAGAGACCCAGTACTTC.

The V call is TRBV5-1, the J call TRBJ2-2; TRBD2 matches at 8 bases. V shed 0 bases, J shed 4 bases, and the junction held 2 bases outside the gene matches. This CDR3 spans 15 amino acids. CDR1 is SGHRS and CDR2 is YFSETQ in the germline V gene. CDR3 residues: CASSLGRGGTGELFF. In nucleotides, the CDR3 is TGCGCCAGCAGCTTGGGACGGGGGGGCACCGGGGAGCTGTTTTTT.